The present T cell receptor (beta chain) was sequenced within a study of immune reconstitution after stem cell transplant in scleroderma. There are 13 residues in the CDR3. Trimming removed 8 bases from V and 1 base from J, with 11 bases in between. Looked up from germline, CDR1 is MDHEN and CDR2 is SYDVKM. TCRdb fed the RT-PCR reads into MiXCR, producing one record per CDR3 protein. The data hold 3,000 or so distinct CDR3 sequences, with 3.6% observed a single time. By sample share, this clonotype is medium-sized (0.01 to 0.1%). The chain uses TRBV28 and TRBJ1-1; D is unclear. The specimen was obtained before or after autologous hematopoietic stem cell transplantation (not recorded which). The receptor was derived from a human donor with systemic sclerosis. CDR3 region: CASVLPPNTEAFF. CDR3 DNA sequence: TGTGCCAGCGTCCTCCCGCCGAACACTGAAGCTTTCTTT. The full variable domain, its missing parts supplied by reference TRBV28 and TRBJ1-1, is DVKVTQSSRYLVKRTGEKVFLECVQDMDHENMFWYRQDPGLGLRLIYFSYDVKMKEKGDIPEGYSVSREKKERFSLILESASTNQTSMYLCASVLPPNTEAFFGQGTRLTVV.